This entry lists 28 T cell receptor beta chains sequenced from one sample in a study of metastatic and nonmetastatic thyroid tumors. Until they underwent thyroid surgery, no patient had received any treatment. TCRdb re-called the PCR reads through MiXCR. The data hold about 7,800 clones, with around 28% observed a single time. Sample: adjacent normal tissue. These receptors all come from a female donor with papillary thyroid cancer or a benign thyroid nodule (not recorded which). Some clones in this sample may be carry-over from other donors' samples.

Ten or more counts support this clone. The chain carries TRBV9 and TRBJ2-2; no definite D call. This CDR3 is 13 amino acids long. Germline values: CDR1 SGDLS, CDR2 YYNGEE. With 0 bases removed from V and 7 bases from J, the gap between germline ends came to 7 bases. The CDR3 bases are TGTGCCAGCAGCGTAGTTCCGGGCGGGGAGCTGTTTTTT. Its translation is CASSVVPGGELFF.

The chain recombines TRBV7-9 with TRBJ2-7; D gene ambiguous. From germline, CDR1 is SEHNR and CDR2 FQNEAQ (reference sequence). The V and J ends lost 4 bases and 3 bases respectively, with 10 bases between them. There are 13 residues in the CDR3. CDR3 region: CASSSDLYYEQYF. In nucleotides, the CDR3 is TGTGCCAGCAGCTCGGACCTATACTACGAGCAGTACTTC.

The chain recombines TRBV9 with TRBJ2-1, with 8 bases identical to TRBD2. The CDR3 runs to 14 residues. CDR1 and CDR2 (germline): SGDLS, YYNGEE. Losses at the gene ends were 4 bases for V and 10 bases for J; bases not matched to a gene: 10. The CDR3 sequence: CASSLQAGVSEQFF. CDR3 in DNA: TGTGCCAGCAGCCTCCAAGCGGGAGTAAGCGAGCAGTTCTTC.

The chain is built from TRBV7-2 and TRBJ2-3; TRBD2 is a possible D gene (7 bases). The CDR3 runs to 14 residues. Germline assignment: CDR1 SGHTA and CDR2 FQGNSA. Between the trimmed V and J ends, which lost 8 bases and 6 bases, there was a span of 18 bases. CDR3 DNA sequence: TGTGCCAGCGGCGAGTTGGGGGGGGGCGATACGCAGTATTTT. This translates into CASGELGGGDTQYF. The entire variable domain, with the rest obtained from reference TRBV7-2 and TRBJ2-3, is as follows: GAGVSQSPSNKVTEKGKDVELRCDPISGHTALYWYRQSLGQGLEFLIYFQGNSAPDKSGLPSDRFSAERTGGSVSTLTIQRTQQEDSAVYLCASGELGGGDTQYFGPGTRLTVL.

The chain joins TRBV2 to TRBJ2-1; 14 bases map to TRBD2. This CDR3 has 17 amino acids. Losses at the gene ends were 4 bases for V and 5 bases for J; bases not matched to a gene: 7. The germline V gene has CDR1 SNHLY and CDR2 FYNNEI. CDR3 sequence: CASSATGLAGEDNEQFF. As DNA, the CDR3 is TGTGCCAGCAGTGCTACGGGACTAGCGGGAGAGGACAATGAGCAGTTCTTC.

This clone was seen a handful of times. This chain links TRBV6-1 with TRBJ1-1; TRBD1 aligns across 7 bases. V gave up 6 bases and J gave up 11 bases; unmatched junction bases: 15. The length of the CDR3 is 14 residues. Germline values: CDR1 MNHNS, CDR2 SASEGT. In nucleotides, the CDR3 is TGTGCCAGCAGGCCGGGACAGCGTCACACTGGGGCTTTCTTT. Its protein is CASRPGQRHTGAFF.

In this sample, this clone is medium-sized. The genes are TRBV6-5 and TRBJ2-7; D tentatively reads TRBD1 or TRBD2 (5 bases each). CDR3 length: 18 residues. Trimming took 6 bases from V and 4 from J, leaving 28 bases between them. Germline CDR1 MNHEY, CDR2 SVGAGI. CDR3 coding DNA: TGTGCCAGCAGAGCGAATTTACGAGGGGAAACTCGGTTTTACGAGCAGTACTTC. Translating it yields CASRANLRGETRFYEQYF.

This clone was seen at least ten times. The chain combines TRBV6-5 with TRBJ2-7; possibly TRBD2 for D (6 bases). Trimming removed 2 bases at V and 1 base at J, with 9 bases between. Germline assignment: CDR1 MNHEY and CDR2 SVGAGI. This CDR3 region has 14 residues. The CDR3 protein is CASSYQRASYEQYF. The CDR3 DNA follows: TGTGCCAGCAGTTACCAGCGGGCGTCCTACGAGCAGTACTTC.

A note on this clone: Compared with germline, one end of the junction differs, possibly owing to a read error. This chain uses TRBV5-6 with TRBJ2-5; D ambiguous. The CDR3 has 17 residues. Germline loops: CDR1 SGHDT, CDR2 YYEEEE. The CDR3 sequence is CASSLHTLMVGQGTQYF. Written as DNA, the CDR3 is TGTGCCAGCAGCTTGCACACACTAATGGTGGGTCAAGGGACCCAGTACTTC.

In nucleotides, the CDR3 is TGTGCCACCCGCCGACAAGACGATAGAAATCAGCCCCAGCATTTT. This translates into CATRRQDDRNQPQHF. The chain combines TRBV10-3 with TRBJ1-5, with D hard to call. The V end lost 10 bases, the J end lost 4 bases, and 20 bases lay between the germline ends. Germline CDR1 and CDR2: ENHRY and SYGVKD. The CDR3 consists of 15 residues.

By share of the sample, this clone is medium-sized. The CDR3 nucleotides are TGTGCCAGTAGTACTCGGACAGGGGGGAGCTCTGGGGCCAACGTCCTGACTTTC. This sequence encodes CASSTRTGGSSGANVLTF. The chain is built from TRBV19 and TRBJ2-6; 10 nucleotides match TRBD1. CDR1 and CDR2 from the germline V gene are LNHDA and SQIVND (reference sequence). The CDR3 sequence is 18 residues long. Trimming removed 4 bases from V and 0 bases from J; junction bases left unmatched: 6.

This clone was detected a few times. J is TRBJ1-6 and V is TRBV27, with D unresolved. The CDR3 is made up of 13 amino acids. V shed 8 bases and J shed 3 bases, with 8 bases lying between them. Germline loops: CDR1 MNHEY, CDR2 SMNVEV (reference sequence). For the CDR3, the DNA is TGTGCCAGCCGAACTGACTATAATTCACCCCTCCACTTT. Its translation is CASRTDYNSPLHF.

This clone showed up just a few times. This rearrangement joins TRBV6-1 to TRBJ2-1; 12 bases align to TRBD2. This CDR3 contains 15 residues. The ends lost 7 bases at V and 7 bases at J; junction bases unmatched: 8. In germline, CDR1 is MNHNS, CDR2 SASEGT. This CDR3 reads CASNPRLAGVNEQFF. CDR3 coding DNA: TGTGCCAGCAATCCCCGACTAGCGGGAGTAAATGAGCAGTTCTTC.

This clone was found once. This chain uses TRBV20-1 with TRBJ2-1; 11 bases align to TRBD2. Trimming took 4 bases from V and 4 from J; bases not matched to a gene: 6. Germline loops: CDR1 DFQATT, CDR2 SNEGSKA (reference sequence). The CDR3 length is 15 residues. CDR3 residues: CSAKTGTSGYNEQFF. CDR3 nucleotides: TGCAGTGCTAAAACCGGGACTAGCGGTTACAATGAGCAGTTCTTC.

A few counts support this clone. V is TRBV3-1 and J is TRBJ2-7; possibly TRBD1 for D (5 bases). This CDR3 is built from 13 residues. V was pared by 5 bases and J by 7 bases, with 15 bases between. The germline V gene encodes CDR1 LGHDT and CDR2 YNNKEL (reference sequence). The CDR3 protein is CASSSGLVGEQYF. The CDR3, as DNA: TGTGCCAGCAGCTCAGGGTTAGTTGGTGAGCAGTACTTC.

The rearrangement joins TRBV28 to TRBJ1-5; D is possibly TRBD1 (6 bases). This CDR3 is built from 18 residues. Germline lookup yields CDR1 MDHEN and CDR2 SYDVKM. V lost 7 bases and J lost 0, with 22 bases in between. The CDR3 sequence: CASILGGGGRPSNQPQHF. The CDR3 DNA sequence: TGTGCCAGCATCCTAGGGGGGGGTGGGCGACCTAGCAATCAGCCCCAGCATTTT.

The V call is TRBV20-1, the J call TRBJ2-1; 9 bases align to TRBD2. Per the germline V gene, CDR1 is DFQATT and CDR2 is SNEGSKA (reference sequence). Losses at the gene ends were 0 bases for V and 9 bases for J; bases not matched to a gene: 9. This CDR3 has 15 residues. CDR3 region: CSARDSPGLAVEQFF. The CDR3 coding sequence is TGCAGTGCTAGAGATTCCCCGGGACTAGCAGTTGAGCAGTTCTTC.

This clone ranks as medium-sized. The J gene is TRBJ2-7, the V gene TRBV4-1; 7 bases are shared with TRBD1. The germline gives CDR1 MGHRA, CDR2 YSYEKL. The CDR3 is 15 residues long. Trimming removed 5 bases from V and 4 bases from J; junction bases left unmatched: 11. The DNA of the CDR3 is TGCGCCAGCAGCGCGGACCCGGGACAGAAATACGAGCAGTACTTC. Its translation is CASSADPGQKYEQYF.

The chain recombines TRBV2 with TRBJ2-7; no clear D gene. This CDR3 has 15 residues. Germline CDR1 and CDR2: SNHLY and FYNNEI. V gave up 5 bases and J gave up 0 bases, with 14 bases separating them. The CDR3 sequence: CASSPLSVFSYEQYF. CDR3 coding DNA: TGTGCCAGCAGTCCGTTGTCTGTATTCTCCTACGAGCAGTACTTC.

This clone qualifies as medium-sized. The CDR3 reads CATSDLSGYRNEQFF. CDR3 sequence (DNA): TGTGCCACCAGTGATTTGAGCGGATATAGGAATGAGCAGTTCTTC. The chain employs TRBV24-1 and TRBJ2-1; a weak D match, TRBD2 (5 bases). Germline V gene sequence: CDR1 KGHDR, CDR2 SFDVKD. V shed 0 bases and J shed 7 bases, with 12 bases lying between them. This CDR3 is built from 15 residues.

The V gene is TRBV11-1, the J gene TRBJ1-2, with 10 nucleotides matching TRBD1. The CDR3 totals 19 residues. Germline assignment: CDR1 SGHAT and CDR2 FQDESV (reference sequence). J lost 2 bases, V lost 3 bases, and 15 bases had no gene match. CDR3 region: CASSFSYGTGEGVNYGYTF. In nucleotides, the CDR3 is TGTGCCAGCAGCTTTAGTTACGGGACAGGGGAAGGTGTAAACTATGGCTACACCTTC. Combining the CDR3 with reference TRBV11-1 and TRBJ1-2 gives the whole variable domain EAEVAQSPRYKITEKSQAVAFWCDPISGHATLYWYRQILGQGPELLVQFQDESVVDDSQLPKDRFSAERLKGVDSTLKIQPAELGDSAMYLCASSFSYGTGEGVNYGYTFGSGTRLTVV.

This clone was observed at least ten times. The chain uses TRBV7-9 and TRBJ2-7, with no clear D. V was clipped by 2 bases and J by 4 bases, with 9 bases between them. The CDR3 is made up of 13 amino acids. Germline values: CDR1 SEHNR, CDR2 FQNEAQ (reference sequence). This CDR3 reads CASSLTTSYEQYF. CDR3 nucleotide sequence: TGTGCCAGCAGCTTAACCACGAGTTACGAGCAGTACTTC.

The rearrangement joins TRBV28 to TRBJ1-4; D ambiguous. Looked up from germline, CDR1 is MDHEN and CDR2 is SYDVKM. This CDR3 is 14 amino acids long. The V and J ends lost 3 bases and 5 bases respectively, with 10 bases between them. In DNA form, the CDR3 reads TGTGCCAGCAGTTTGGCACAGCTAAATGAAAAACTGTTTTTT. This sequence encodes CASSLAQLNEKLFF.

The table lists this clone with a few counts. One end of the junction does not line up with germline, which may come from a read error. This chain's CDR3 is CASSLESSHEQYF. CDR3 in DNA: TGTGCTAGCAGTTTAGAGTCCTCCCACGAGCAGTACTTC. The J gene is TRBJ2-7, the V gene TRBV12-3 or TRBV12-4, with no clear D. The CDR3 contains 13 residues.

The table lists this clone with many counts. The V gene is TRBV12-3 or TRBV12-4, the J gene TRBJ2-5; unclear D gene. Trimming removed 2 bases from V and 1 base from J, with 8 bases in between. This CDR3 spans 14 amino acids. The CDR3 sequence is CASSLPQTQETQYF. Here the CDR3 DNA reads TGTGCCAGCAGTTTACCGCAGACCCAAGAGACCCAGTACTTC.

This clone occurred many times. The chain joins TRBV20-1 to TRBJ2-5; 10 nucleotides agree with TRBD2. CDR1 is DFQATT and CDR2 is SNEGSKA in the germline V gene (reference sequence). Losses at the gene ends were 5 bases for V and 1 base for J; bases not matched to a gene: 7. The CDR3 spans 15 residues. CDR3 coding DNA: TGCAGTGCTCCCGGGACTAGCGTAGGCCAAGAGACCCAGTACTTC. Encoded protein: CSAPGTSVGQETQYF.

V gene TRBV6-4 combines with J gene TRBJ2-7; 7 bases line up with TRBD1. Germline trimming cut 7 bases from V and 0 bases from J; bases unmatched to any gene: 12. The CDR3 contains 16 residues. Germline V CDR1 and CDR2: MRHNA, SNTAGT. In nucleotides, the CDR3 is TGTGCCAGCAAAGCAGGGGGACACCCCCTCTCCTACGAGCAGTACTTC. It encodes CASKAGGHPLSYEQYF.

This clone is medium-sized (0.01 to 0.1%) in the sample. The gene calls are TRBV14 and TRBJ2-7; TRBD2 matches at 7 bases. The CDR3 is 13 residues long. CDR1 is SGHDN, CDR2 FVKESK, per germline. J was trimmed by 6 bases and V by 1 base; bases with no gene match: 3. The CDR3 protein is CASSQVWGGEQYF. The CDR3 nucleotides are TGTGCCAGCAGCCAAGTGTGGGGGGGCGAGCAGTACTTC.